This T cell receptor (beta chain) came from a study of T-cell reconstitution after alpha-beta-depleted transplantation in children. CDR1 and CDR2 (germline): MNHEY, SVGEGT. CDR3 length: 12 residues. V was trimmed by 6 bases and J by 7 bases, leaving 10 bases between them. It was with unique molecular identifiers that the TCRbeta library was prepared. TCRdb fed the PCR reads into MiXCR, producing one record per CDR3 protein. The data show approximately 210,000 distinct CDR3 sequences, with approximately 14% seen just once and less than 15% held by the top ten. V gene TRBV6-2 or TRBV6-3 combines with J gene TRBJ2-1, with a weak D call TRBD2 (5 bases). The material sequenced was PBMCs from the stem cell graft donor, taken from the stem cell graft. The sequence came from a human donor who donated a stem cell graft to a child with acute lymphoblastic leukemia. The CDR3, as DNA: TGTGCCAGCAGCGGGAACCAAAATGAGCAGTTCTTC. It codes for CASSGNQNEQFF.